The 16 T cell receptor beta chains below all came from one sample that was sequenced in a study of Tregs in tolerant kidney transplant recipients. Some clones are missing from TCRdb's copy, which holds only in-frame ones; the method was immunoSEQ multiplex PCR. The sample includes under 100,000 clones, approximately 92% of them seen just once. The sample was CD8+ T cells from blood. These receptor sequences come from a human donor in good health.

V usage is TRBV7-9 and J usage is TRBJ1-6; maybe TRBD1 (5 bases). The CDR3 runs to 12 residues. Germline CDR1 and CDR2: SEHNR and FQNEAQ (reference sequence). Trimming removed 7 bases at V and 11 bases at J, with 12 bases between. CDR3 DNA sequence: TGTGCCAGCAACGGGACTCCCGCACCCCTCCACTTT. It translates to CASNGTPAPLHF.

Concerning this clone: The same CDR3 also results from other DNA sequences found in this sample. The chain uses TRBV2 and TRBJ2-7; D is unresolved. The V gene's germline CDR1 is SNHLY and CDR2 FYNNEI. With 3 bases removed from V and 1 base from J, the gap between germline ends came to 1 base. The CDR3 sequence is 11 residues long. As DNA, the CDR3 is TGTGCCAGCAGTGATTCCTACGAGCAGTACTTC. Translated: CASSDSYEQYF.

The genes are TRBV10-3 and TRBJ1-2; D remains unclear. The CDR3 length is 12 residues. Germline V lookup: CDR1 ENHRY, CDR2 SYGVKD. V was cut by 2 bases and J by 5 bases, with 6 bases left in between. This chain's CDR3 is CAISEAVYGYTF. CDR3 DNA sequence: TGTGCCATCAGTGAGGCCGTGTATGGCTACACCTTC.

The chain uses TRBV10-3 and TRBJ2-1, with a weak D call TRBD1 (6 bases). Germline assignment: CDR1 ENHRY and CDR2 SYGVKD. The CDR3 runs 13 residues. V dropped 4 bases and J dropped 8 bases, with 12 bases sitting between them. The CDR3 bases are TGTGCCATCAGTGCAGGGGAATACGATGAGCAGTTCTTC. Its protein product is CAISAGEYDEQFF.

The gene calls are TRBV2 and TRBJ1-5; no reliable D call. Germline assignment: CDR1 SNHLY and CDR2 FYNNEI. V shed 4 bases and J shed 7 bases, with 14 bases lying between them. The CDR3 spans 14 residues. This chain's CDR3 is CASSGFSGGQPQHF. The CDR3 region has the DNA TGTGCCAGCAGTGGGTTTTCAGGAGGCCAGCCCCAGCATTTT.

The chain couples TRBV19 to TRBJ1-2, with 12 nucleotides matching TRBD1. The CDR3 contains 15 residues. J lost 5 bases, V lost 6 bases, and 7 bases had no gene match. The V gene's germline CDR1 is LNHDA and CDR2 SQIVND (reference sequence). For the CDR3, the DNA is TGTGCCAGTAGCCCGAGGGACAGGGGGCTGTATGGCTACACCTTC. This translates into CASSPRDRGLYGYTF. The entire variable domain, with the rest obtained from reference TRBV19 and TRBJ1-2, is as follows: DGGITQSPKYLFRKEGQNVTLSCEQNLNHDAMYWYRQDPGQGLRLIYYSQIVNDFQKGDIAEGYSVSREKKESFPLTVTSAQKNPTAFYLCASSPRDRGLYGYTFGSGTRLTVV.

The rearrangement uses TRBV15 and TRBJ1-2; 10 positions match TRBD1. The CDR3 totals 18 residues. With 2 bases clipped from V and 3 bases from J, the junction kept 12 bases outside the gene matches. The V gene's germline CDR1 is LNHNV and CDR2 YYDKDF (reference sequence). Here the CDR3 reads CATSRPGTGDARDYGYTF. The CDR3 DNA sequence: TGTGCCACCAGCAGACCTGGGACAGGGGATGCCCGAGACTATGGCTACACCTTC.

The gene calls are TRBV10-2 and TRBJ2-7; perhaps TRBD1 as D (5 bases). V lost 1 base and J 6 bases, leaving 10 bases between the germline ends. CDR3 length equals 13 residues. Germline-derived CDR1 and CDR2 are WSHSY and SAAADI. The CDR3 here is CASSEWQGAEQYF. CDR3 sequence (DNA): TGCGCCAGCAGTGAGTGGCAGGGTGCCGAGCAGTACTTC.

The rearrangement links TRBV27 to TRBJ1-1; D remains ambiguous. CDR1 and CDR2 (germline): MNHEY, SMNVEV (reference sequence). V was shortened by 9 bases and J by 0 bases, with 11 bases between the two germline ends. The CDR3 is made up of 13 amino acids. The CDR3, as DNA: TGTGCCAGTGTGGGTGGGGTGAACACTGAAGCTTTCTTT. This encodes CASVGGVNTEAFF.

The chain links TRBV4-1 to TRBJ2-1; tentatively, D is TRBD1 (6 bases). The CDR3 consists of 16 residues. The V end was cut by 3 bases, the J end by 7 bases, with 19 bases between. Germline CDR1 is MGHRA and CDR2 is YSYEKL. CDR3 region: CASSHRLGGALNEQFF. The CDR3 coding sequence is TGCGCCAGCAGCCACCGGTTAGGGGGAGCGTTAAATGAGCAGTTCTTC.

This sequence joins TRBV7-8 and TRBJ1-2, with D hard to call. This CDR3 contains 13 residues. Germline loops: CDR1 SGHVS, CDR2 FQNEAQ. The V end was cut by 7 bases, the J end by 4 bases, with 13 bases between. Here the CDR3 DNA reads TGTGCCAGCACTCTCTCAACCTCCTATGGCTACACCTTC. This encodes CASTLSTSYGYTF.

The rearrangement links TRBV7-6 to TRBJ2-7; 8 bases map to TRBD1. Germline V CDR1 and CDR2: SGHVS, FNYEAQ. The CDR3 runs to 14 residues. Losses at the gene ends were 1 base for V and 5 bases for J; bases not matched to a gene: 4. CDR3 residues: CASSLEHRGDEQYF. The DNA of the CDR3 is TGTGCCAGCAGCTTAGAGCACAGGGGGGACGAGCAGTACTTC.

The rearrangement joins TRBV7-9 to TRBJ2-7; TRBD2 matches 10 bases. CDR3 size: 15 residues. Looked up from germline, CDR1 is SEHNR and CDR2 is FQNEAQ (reference sequence). V shed 5 bases and J 7 bases; nucleotides not matched to a gene: 11. The CDR3 here is CASSPRASGSKEQYF. CDR3 sequence (DNA): TGTGCCAGCAGCCCGAGGGCTAGCGGGAGTAAAGAGCAGTACTTC.

The V call is TRBV6-5, the J call TRBJ1-1; D is possibly TRBD1 (6 bases). The CDR3 extends over 11 amino acids. V lost 10 bases and J 7 bases, leaving 13 bases between the germline ends. Germline V gives CDR1 MNHEY, CDR2 SVGAGI. This chain's CDR3 is CATSDSLEAFF. The CDR3, as DNA: TGTGCCACTTCGGACAGCCTTGAAGCTTTCTTT.

This clone was observed once. This rearrangement joins TRBV30 to TRBJ2-5; D perhaps matches TRBD1 (6 bases). CDR1 and CDR2 from the germline V gene are GTSNPN and SVGIG (reference sequence). V gave up 2 bases and J gave up 2 bases, with 12 bases separating them. The CDR3 loop spans 14 amino acids. CDR3 in DNA: TGTGCCTGGAGTACCGGACAGCCTCAAGAGACCCAGTACTTC. Translation: CAWSTGQPQETQYF.

The chain uses TRBV5-4 and TRBJ2-5, with a tentative D call TRBD1 (6 bases). The V end lost 0 bases, the J end lost 5 bases, and 8 bases lay between the germline ends. Germline CDR1 SGHNT, CDR2 YYREEE (reference sequence). The CDR3 extends over 13 amino acids. The CDR3 is CASSLDRAETQYF. The CDR3 region has the DNA TGTGCCAGCAGCTTGGACAGGGCTGAGACCCAGTACTTC.